The present TCR beta chain was sequenced within a study of shared clonotypes between healthy human individuals. Study results and caveats: Generation probabilities were higher for clonotypes shared across all four sorted-subset donors than for unshared ones. Naive subsets tended to show greater estimated richness than memory subsets. The naive CD4 repertoires of a handful of donors were compared, and around 5% of clonotypes were shared.

Sequenced by immunoSEQ multiplex PCR; TCRdb stores in-frame clones only, minus some. The repertoire consists of 400,000 to 600,000 clones, with approximately 95% occurring once and the leading ten covering about 0.068%. All participating donors were Caucasian adults from Nashville, Tennessee. Worth noting for this clone: Its antigen is currently unknown.

The length of the CDR3 is 13 residues. V dropped 5 bases and J dropped 4 bases, with 9 bases sitting between them. Germline V lookup: CDR1 SGHNT, CDR2 YENEEA. Sequenced: naive CD4+ T cells sorted from blood. Specified subset: CD45RA+ positively selected. This TCR was recovered from a woman in her twenties or thirties in good health. The V gene is TRBV11-3, the J gene TRBJ2-1; perhaps TRBD2 as D (5 bases). The CDR3 DNA reads as TGTGCCAGCAGCAGCCGGGATTACAATGAGCAGTTCTTC. It yields the protein CASSSRDYNEQFF.